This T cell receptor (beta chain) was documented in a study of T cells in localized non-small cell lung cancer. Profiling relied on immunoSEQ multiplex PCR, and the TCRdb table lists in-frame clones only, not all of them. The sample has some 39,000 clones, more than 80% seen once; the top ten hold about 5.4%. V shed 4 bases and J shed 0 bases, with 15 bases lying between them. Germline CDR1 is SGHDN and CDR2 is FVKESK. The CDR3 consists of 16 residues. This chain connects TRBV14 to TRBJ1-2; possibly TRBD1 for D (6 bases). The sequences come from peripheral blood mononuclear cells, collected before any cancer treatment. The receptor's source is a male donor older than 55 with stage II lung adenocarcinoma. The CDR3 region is CASSLEGGPANYGYTF. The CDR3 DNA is TGTGCCAGCAGCCTGGAGGGGGGCCCAGCTAACTATGGCTACACCTTC.